Below, 30 T cell receptor beta chains from the same sample are listed, as sequenced in a study of shared clonotypes between healthy human individuals. Profiling relied on immunoSEQ multiplex PCR, and the TCRdb table lists in-frame clones only, not all of them. The data contain about 590,000 clones, about 95% of them singletons. As defined, naive CD8 cells were CD45RO-negative and positively selected for CCR7, with terminally differentiated effector memory CD45RA+ cells excluded. Specimen: naive CD8+ T cells sorted from blood. The receptors here all came from a woman aged 30 to 39 in good health.

This clone is a singleton in its sample. The rearrangement links TRBV6-4 to TRBJ2-7; 8 nucleotides align to TRBD2. V lost 2 bases, J lost 3 bases, and 15 bases stayed unmatched. Germline CDR1 MRHNA, CDR2 SNTAGT. The CDR3 has 18 amino acids. CDR3 in DNA: TGTGCCAGCAGTGACACTCTCGGCGCACTAGCGGACCGCTACGAGCAGTACTTC. This sequence encodes CASSDTLGALADRYEQYF.

J is TRBJ1-2 and V is TRBV6-5; D gene unclear. Germline CDR1 and CDR2: MNHEY and SVGAGI. Trimming took 7 bases from V and 0 from J, leaving 15 bases between them. CDR3 length: 15 amino acids. CDR3: CASTPMGLANYGYTF. CDR3 coding DNA: TGTGCCAGCACACCCATGGGATTAGCTAACTATGGCTACACCTTC.

The rearrangement joins TRBV27 to TRBJ2-7; TRBD2 is a possible D gene (5 bases). Germline lookup yields CDR1 MNHEY and CDR2 SMNVEV (reference sequence). CDR3 length: 13 amino acids. V was clipped by 5 bases and J by 3 bases, with 11 bases between them. The CDR3 nucleotides are TGTGCCAGCAGTCCGGGAAACAGCTACGAGCAGTACTTC. Protein: CASSPGNSYEQYF.

The rearrangement links TRBV5-6 to TRBJ2-2, with D perhaps TRBD1 (6 bases). Per germline, CDR1 SGHDT and CDR2 YYEEEE. This CDR3 comprises 16 residues. With 4 bases removed from V and 0 bases from J, the gap between germline ends came to 13 bases. The CDR3 DNA follows: TGTGCCAGCAGCCACGGGACAAACGCGAACACCGGGGAGCTGTTTTTT. It yields the protein CASSHGTNANTGELFF.

This sequence joins TRBV2 and TRBJ2-3; D gene ambiguous. The V end lost 3 bases, the J end lost 4 bases, and 8 bases lay between the germline ends. The CDR3 runs to 13 residues. The germline gives CDR1 SNHLY, CDR2 FYNNEI. This chain's CDR3 is CASSEAYSDTQYF. CDR3 sequence (DNA): TGTGCCAGCAGTGAGGCCTATTCAGATACGCAGTATTTT. The full variable domain, in which reference TRBV2 and TRBJ2-3 provide the parts outside the CDR3, is EPEVTQTPSHQVTQMGQEVILRCVPISNHLYFYWYRQILGQKVEFLVSFYNNEISEKSEIFDDQFSVERPDGSNFTLKIRSTKLEDSAMYFCASSEAYSDTQYFGPGTRLTVL.

The CDR3 bases are TGTGCCAGCAGCCGCCCCCCGGGTGGCAATGAGCAGTTCTTC. Its protein is CASSRPPGGNEQFF. This sequence joins TRBV16 and TRBJ2-1, with D hard to call. Germline loops: CDR1 KGHSY, CDR2 FQNENV. The CDR3 totals 14 residues. Trimming took 4 bases from V and 6 from J, leaving 13 bases between them.

CDR3 loop: CASSAWYEQYF. CDR3 DNA sequence: TGTGCCAGCAGTGCCTGGTACGAGCAGTACTTC. V gene TRBV6-1 combines with J gene TRBJ2-7; D ambiguous. The CDR3 runs to 11 residues. From germline, CDR1 is MNHNS and CDR2 SASEGT. The V and J ends lost 4 bases and 4 bases respectively, with 5 bases between them.

The chain recombines TRBV27 with TRBJ2-7; D gene ambiguous. This CDR3 contains 13 residues. From germline, CDR1 is MNHEY and CDR2 SMNVEV (reference sequence). The ends were cut back, 4 bases at V and 2 bases at J, with 9 bases in the middle. CDR3 coding DNA: TGTGCCAGCAGTTGGGCTCCGGCCTACGAGCAGTACTTC. Its protein product is CASSWAPAYEQYF.

The genes are TRBV4-1 and TRBJ1-2; a possible D gene is TRBD1 (6 bases). There are 17 residues in the CDR3. The V and J ends lost 2 bases and 8 bases respectively, with 24 bases between them. Germline CDR1 and CDR2: MGHRA and YSYEKL. The CDR3 spells CASSQPGQIIMERGYTF. CDR3 DNA sequence: TGCGCCAGCAGCCAACCGGGACAAATAATAATGGAACGGGGCTACACCTTC.

The chain combines TRBV14 with TRBJ2-4, with no clear D. CDR3 length: 15 residues. Germline V gives CDR1 SGHDN, CDR2 FVKESK. Trimming stripped 1 base from V and 6 bases from J, with 13 bases between. In DNA form, the CDR3 reads TGTGCCAGCAGCCAAGTGGGATCAAAGGCAAACATTCAGTACTTC. Protein product: CASSQVGSKANIQYF.

The chain carries TRBV15 and TRBJ1-5, with D perhaps matching TRBD1 (5 bases). The V gene's germline CDR1 is LNHNV and CDR2 YYDKDF (reference sequence). V gave up 4 bases and J gave up 6 bases, with 10 bases separating them. This CDR3 spans 13 amino acids. The CDR3 bases are TGTGCCACCAGCATCCCCGGGGGTCAGCCCCAGCATTTT. It is translated as CATSIPGGQPQHF.

The chain carries TRBV5-1 and TRBJ2-7, with D perhaps given as TRBD1 or TRBD2 (5 bases each). V was pared by 0 bases and J by 6 bases, with 19 bases between. CDR3 length equals 16 residues. CDR1 is SGHRS, CDR2 YFSETQ, per germline. The CDR3 protein is CASSLVARDGQSEQYF. CDR3 sequence (DNA): TGCGCCAGCAGCTTGGTCGCGAGGGACGGCCAGTCCGAGCAGTACTTC.

This sequence joins TRBV7-8 and TRBJ2-2, with D unresolved. The CDR3 covers 13 residues. Between the trimmed V and J ends, which lost 1 base and 6 bases, there was a span of 6 bases. The germline V gene encodes CDR1 SGHVS and CDR2 FQNEAQ. CDR3 in DNA: TGTGCCAGCAGCTTAGATAGCCCCGGGGAGCTGTTTTTT. Protein: CASSLDSPGELFF.

The chain employs TRBV29-1 and TRBJ2-7; 12 bases align to TRBD2. V was clipped by 7 bases and J by 5 bases; unmatched bases: 3. The germline CDR1 and CDR2 sequences are SQVTM and ANQGSEA. The CDR3 contains 12 residues. The chain's CDR3 is CSATSGRHEQYF. The CDR3 bases are TGCAGCGCCACTAGCGGGAGGCACGAGCAGTACTTC.

The chain is built from TRBV2 and TRBJ2-1; D not resolved. Per the germline V gene, CDR1 is SNHLY and CDR2 is FYNNEI. The CDR3 runs 18 residues. The V end was cut by 0 bases, the J end by 2 bases, with 17 bases between. DNA of the CDR3: TGTGCCAGCAGTGAAGCGCTTTCAGCGAGTCGGGCCTACAATGAGCAGTTCTTC. Translation: CASSEALSASRAYNEQFF.

This rearrangement joins TRBV5-5 to TRBJ2-7; maybe TRBD2 (6 bases). Looked up from germline, CDR1 is SGHKS and CDR2 is YYEKEE (reference sequence). CDR3 length: 14 residues. The V end lost 6 bases, the J end lost 3 bases, and 16 bases lay between the germline ends. CDR3 in DNA: TGTGCCAGCACATTTAGGACTACCCACTACGAGCAGTACTTC. This sequence encodes CASTFRTTHYEQYF.

This clone appeared once. The V gene is TRBV4-2, the J gene TRBJ1-3; 7 bases map to TRBD1. Per germline, CDR1 LGHNA and CDR2 YNFKEQ. With 0 bases clipped from V and 4 bases from J, the junction kept 9 bases outside the gene matches. The length of the CDR3 is 17 residues. This chain's CDR3 is CASSQDREGGSGNTIYF. The CDR3 bases are TGTGCCAGCAGCCAAGATCGGGAAGGGGGCTCGGGAAACACCATATATTTT.

The chain joins TRBV4-1 to TRBJ2-2, with D possibly called TRBD1 or TRBD2 (5 bases each). The germline gives CDR1 MGHRA, CDR2 YSYEKL. Trimming removed 0 bases from V and 4 bases from J, with 15 bases in between. The CDR3 is 17 amino acids. The CDR3: CASSQDRGSGSTGELFF. CDR3 sequence (DNA): TGCGCCAGCAGCCAAGATCGGGGCTCAGGGAGCACCGGGGAGCTGTTTTTT.

The V and J genes are TRBV21-1 and TRBJ2-3; the DNA was not compared with TRBD1, the D call given in the table. TRBV21-1 is a pseudogene locus. The CDR3 is 17 amino acids. DNA for the CDR3: TGTGCCAGCAGCAAAGAGCCAGGGGCCACTAGCACAGATACGCAGTATTTT. This translates into CASSKEPGATSTDTQYF.

The V gene is TRBV5-6, the J gene TRBJ2-2, with D perhaps matching TRBD2 (5 bases). The germline V and J ends were trimmed by 1 base and 2 bases, with 15 bases remaining between them. CDR1 and CDR2 (germline): SGHDT, YYEEEE. CDR3 length equals 17 residues. CDR3 in amino acids: CASSLWERGPNTGELFF. DNA for the CDR3: TGTGCCAGCAGCTTGTGGGAGCGAGGGCCCAACACCGGGGAGCTGTTTTTT.

V and J are TRBV28 and TRBJ2-2, with D unresolved. The CDR3 contains 14 residues. V was shortened by 3 bases and J by 5 bases, with 10 bases between the two germline ends. The germline gives CDR1 MDHEN, CDR2 SYDVKM. CDR3 nucleotide sequence: TGTGCCAGCAGTTTCCCCCAAGGAACCGGGGAGCTGTTTTTT. Its translation is CASSFPQGTGELFF.

The chain combines TRBV4-2 with TRBJ2-5, with 10 nucleotides matching TRBD2. V lost 4 bases to trimming and J lost 5 bases; unmatched junction nucleotides: 16. Per germline, CDR1 LGHNA and CDR2 YNFKEQ. This CDR3 comprises 18 residues. Here the CDR3 DNA reads TGTGCCAGCAGCCGGGAGGGTTGGCTAGCGGGAGTAAGGGAGACCCAGTACTTC. Protein sequence: CASSREGWLAGVRETQYF.

This clone showed up just a few times. CDR3: CARYRGNYGYTF. The CDR3 DNA reads TGTGCCAGATACAGGGGGAACTATGGCTACACCTTC. The chain employs TRBV2 and TRBJ1-2, with 8 bases matching TRBD1. The junction had 2 bases not matched to a gene; V was cut back by 9 bases and J by 2 bases. The CDR3 has 12 residues. Germline loops: CDR1 SNHLY, CDR2 FYNNEI.

The genes are TRBV6-5 and TRBJ2-2, with D perhaps TRBD1 (6 bases). The CDR3 totals 15 residues. V lost 2 bases to trimming and J lost 4 bases, with 11 bases between them. The germline V gene has CDR1 MNHEY and CDR2 SVGAGI. Here the CDR3 DNA reads TGTGCCAGCAGTTACGCCCCAGGGGTCACCGGGGAGCTGTTTTTT. This encodes CASSYAPGVTGELFF.

This chain's CDR3 is CASSSPTSANEQFF. CDR3 nucleotides: TGTGCCAGCAGTTCCCCCACTAGCGCCAATGAGCAGTTCTTC. The chain joins TRBV6-5 to TRBJ2-1; 7 nucleotides line up with TRBD2. Germline assignment: CDR1 MNHEY and CDR2 SVGAGI. After removal of 4 bases from V and 6 bases from J, the junction contained 6 bases not matched to a gene. The CDR3 extends over 14 amino acids.

The chain carries TRBV4-1 and TRBJ1-1; D is possibly TRBD1 (5 bases). CDR1 and CDR2 from the germline V gene are MGHRA and YSYEKL. Trimming took off 0 bases at V and 0 bases at J, with 17 bases between the two ends. This CDR3 contains 18 residues. In DNA, the CDR3 is TGCGCCAGCAGCCAAGAAGGGGTCAAGAACATAATGAACACTGAAGCTTTCTTT. It specifies CASSQEGVKNIMNTEAFF.

The chain joins TRBV4-1 to TRBJ2-5, with 9 bases that match TRBD2. Germline-derived CDR1 and CDR2 are MGHRA and YSYEKL. Losses at the gene ends were 0 bases for V and 5 bases for J; bases not matched to a gene: 16. CDR3 length: 19 amino acids. CDR3 bases: TGCGCCAGCAGCCAAGATGGCGAAGCGGGAGGCACCCGAAGGGAGACCCAGTACTTC. Protein sequence: CASSQDGEAGGTRRETQYF.

This chain links TRBV4-2 with TRBJ2-1; weak D call: TRBD2 (6 bases). This CDR3 has 16 amino acids. CDR1 and CDR2 from the germline V gene are LGHNA and YNFKEQ. V shed 0 bases and J shed 4 bases, with 13 bases lying between them. CDR3 in DNA: TGTGCCAGCAGCCAAGATGCAGCGGGTCTTTACAATGAGCAGTTCTTC. It codes for CASSQDAAGLYNEQFF.

This chain joins TRBV10-3 and TRBJ1-1; possible D gene TRBD1, 5 bases. This CDR3 region has 16 residues. CDR1 is ENHRY, CDR2 SYGVKD, per germline. V was cut by 0 bases and J by 0 bases, with 11 bases left in between. In DNA, the CDR3 is TGTGCCATCAGTGAGTCGGGGACCGGTATGAACACTGAAGCTTTCTTT. Amino acids: CAISESGTGMNTEAFF.

This chain uses TRBV2 with TRBJ1-1; 8 positions agree with TRBD1. Germline assignment: CDR1 SNHLY and CDR2 FYNNEI. The CDR3 has 17 residues. V trimming: 1 base; J trimming: 0 bases; junction bases outside the gene matches: 7. The DNA of the CDR3 is TGTGCCAGCAGTGAAGACCGGACAGGGCCTATGAACACTGAAGCTTTCTTT. This translates into CASSEDRTGPMNTEAFF.